There are many counts of the clone carrying this TCR beta chain. Its antigen remains unknown. At one boundary the junction diverges from the germline segment, which might be a read error. Amplification from RNA transcripts yielded the TCR beta CDR3 regions. Second-round multiplex PCR followed a first-round RT-PCR using HTBI primers. TCRdb re-analysed the multiplex PCR reads in MiXCR, keeping a single row per CDR3 protein. The sample shows 650,000 to 900,000 distinct CDR3 sequences, about 44% of them seen only once. Ineligible for inclusion were patients with other autoimmune diseases, uncontrolled infections, pregnancy or lactation. The evidence that diagnosis relied on was clinical symptoms, serum thyroxine, TRAb, thyroid ultrasound and orbital computed tomography. The sample belongs to a study of Graves' ophthalmopathy and Graves' hyperthyroidism. Study information: Peripheral blood collection took place at initial diagnosis, before any treatment. Whole-study results and caveats: Blood also contained most of the expanded thyroid clonotypes above 0.001 frequency.

The sequenced sample was peripheral blood. The origin of this receptor is an adult man with Graves' ophthalmopathy.

Here the CDR3 DNA reads TGCGCCAGCAGCTTGACCTCGTACGAGCAGTACTTC. This translates into CASSLTSYEQYF. The chain joins TRBV7-9 to TRBJ2-7; D ambiguous. The CDR3 is made up of 12 amino acids. Germline V gene lookup returns CDR1 SEHNR and CDR2 FQNEAQ (reference sequence).